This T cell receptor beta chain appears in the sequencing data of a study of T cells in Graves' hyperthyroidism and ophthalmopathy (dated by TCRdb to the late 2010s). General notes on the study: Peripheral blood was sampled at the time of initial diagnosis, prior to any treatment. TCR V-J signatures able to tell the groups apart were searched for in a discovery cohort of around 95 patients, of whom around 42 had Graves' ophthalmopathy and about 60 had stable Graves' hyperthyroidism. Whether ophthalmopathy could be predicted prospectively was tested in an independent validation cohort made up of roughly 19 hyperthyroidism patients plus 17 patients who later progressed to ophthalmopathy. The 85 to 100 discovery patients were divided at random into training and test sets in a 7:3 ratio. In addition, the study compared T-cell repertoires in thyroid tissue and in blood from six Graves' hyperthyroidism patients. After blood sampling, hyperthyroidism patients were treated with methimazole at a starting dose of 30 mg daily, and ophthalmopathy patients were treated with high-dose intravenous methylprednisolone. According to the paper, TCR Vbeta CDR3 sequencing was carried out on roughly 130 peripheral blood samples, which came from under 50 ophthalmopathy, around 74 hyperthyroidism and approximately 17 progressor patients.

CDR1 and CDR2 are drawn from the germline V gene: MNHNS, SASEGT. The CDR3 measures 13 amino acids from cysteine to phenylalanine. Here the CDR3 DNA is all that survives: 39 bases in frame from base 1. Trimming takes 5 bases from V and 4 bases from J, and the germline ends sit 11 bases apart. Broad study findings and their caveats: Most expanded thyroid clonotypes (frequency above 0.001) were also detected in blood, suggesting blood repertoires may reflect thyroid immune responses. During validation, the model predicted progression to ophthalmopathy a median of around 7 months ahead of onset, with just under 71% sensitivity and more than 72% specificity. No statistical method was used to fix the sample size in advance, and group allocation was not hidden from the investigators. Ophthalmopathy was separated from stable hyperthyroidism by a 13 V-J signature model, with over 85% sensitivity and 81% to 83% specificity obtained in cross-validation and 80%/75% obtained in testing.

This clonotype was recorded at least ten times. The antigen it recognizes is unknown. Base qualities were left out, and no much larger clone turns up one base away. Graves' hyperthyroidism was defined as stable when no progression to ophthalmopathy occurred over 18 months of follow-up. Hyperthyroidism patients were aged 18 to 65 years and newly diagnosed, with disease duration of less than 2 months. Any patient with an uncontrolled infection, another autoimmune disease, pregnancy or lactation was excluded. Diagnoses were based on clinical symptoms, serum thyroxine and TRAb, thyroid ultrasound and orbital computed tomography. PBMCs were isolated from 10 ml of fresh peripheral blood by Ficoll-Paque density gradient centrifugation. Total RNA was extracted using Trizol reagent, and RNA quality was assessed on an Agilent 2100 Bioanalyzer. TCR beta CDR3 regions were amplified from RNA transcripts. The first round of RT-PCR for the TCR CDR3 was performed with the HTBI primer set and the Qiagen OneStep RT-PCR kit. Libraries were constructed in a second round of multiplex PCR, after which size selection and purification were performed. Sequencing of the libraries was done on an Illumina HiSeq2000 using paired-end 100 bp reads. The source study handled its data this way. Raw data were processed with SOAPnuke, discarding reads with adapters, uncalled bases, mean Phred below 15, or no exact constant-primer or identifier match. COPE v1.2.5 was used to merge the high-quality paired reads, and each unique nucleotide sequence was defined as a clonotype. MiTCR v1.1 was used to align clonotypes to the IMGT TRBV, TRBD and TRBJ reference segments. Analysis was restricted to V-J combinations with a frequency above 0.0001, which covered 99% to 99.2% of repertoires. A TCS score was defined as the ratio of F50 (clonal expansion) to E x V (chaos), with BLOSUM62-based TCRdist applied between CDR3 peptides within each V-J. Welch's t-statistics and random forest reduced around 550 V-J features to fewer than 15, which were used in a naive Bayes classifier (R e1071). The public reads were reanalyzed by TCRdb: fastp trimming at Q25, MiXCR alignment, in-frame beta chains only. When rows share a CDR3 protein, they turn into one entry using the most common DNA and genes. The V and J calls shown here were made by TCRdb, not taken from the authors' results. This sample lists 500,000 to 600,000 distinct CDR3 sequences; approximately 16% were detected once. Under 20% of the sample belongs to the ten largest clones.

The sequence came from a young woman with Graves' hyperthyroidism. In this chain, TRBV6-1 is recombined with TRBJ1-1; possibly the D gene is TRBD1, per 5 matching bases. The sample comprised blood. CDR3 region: CASSWGVRTEAFF. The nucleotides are TGTGCCAGCAGTTGGGGGGTTCGCACTGAAGCTTTCTTT.